The 15 T cell receptor beta chains listed next were all sequenced from one sample in a study of control samples from healthy donors and cancer patients. Clones were read by immunoSEQ multiplex PCR, and TCRdb kept only the in-frame ones, dropping some. The sample carries tens of thousands of clones, about 90% recorded once. The material sequenced was PBMCs. All receptors come from a man between 60 and 75 years old with colorectal cancer.

The chain links TRBV6-6 to TRBJ2-1; possibly TRBD2 for D (5 bases). The CDR3 is 15 amino acids. Germline assignment: CDR1 MNHNY and CDR2 SVGAGI (reference sequence). V lost 8 bases, J lost 0 bases, and 14 bases lay in between. The CDR3 DNA reads TGTGCCAGCGTACAGCGGTCGAGCTCCTACAATGAGCAGTTCTTC. Translating it yields CASVQRSSSYNEQFF.

The DNA of the CDR3 is TGTGCCACCAGCAGAGGGGGGGGGCACCGACAGGGATCGAATGAAGCTTTCTTT. The encoded protein is CATSRGGGHRQGSNEAFF. The chain uses TRBV15 and TRBJ1-1; 7 bases line up with TRBD1. CDR3 length: 18 residues. Germline V gives CDR1 LNHNV, CDR2 YYDKDF (reference sequence). V lost 1 base and J lost 7; bases outside the gene matches: 18.

Here the CDR3 DNA reads TGTGCCAGCAGCCCCGAACCGGGACTAGTTGGCAATGAGCAGTTCTTC. This gives the protein CASSPEPGLVGNEQFF. The V call is TRBV5-4, the J call TRBJ2-1, with 8 bases fitting TRBD2. The CDR3 length is 16 residues. The germline V gene encodes CDR1 SGHNT and CDR2 YYREEE (reference sequence). Unmatched junction bases numbered 12, after V lost 4 bases and J lost 6 bases.

This clone was seen once. The rearrangement joins TRBV30 to TRBJ1-2, with 7 bases aligning to TRBD1. J gave up 5 bases and V 2 bases, and 8 bases lay outside the gene matches. The CDR3 consists of 14 residues. CDR1 GTSNPN and CDR2 SVGIG come from the germline V gene (reference sequence). The CDR3 protein is CAWSSVDRDYGYTF. The CDR3 region has the DNA TGTGCCTGGAGTTCGGTAGACAGGGATTATGGCTACACCTTC.

This chain links TRBV7-2 with TRBJ2-5, with D maybe TRBD1 (6 bases). This CDR3 region has 14 residues. Trimming removed 1 base at V and 5 bases at J, with 11 bases between. CDR1 is SGHTA and CDR2 is FQGNSA in the germline V gene. The CDR3 sequence is CASSLGTARETQYF. In DNA form, the CDR3 reads TGTGCCAGCAGCTTAGGGACAGCTCGGGAGACCCAGTACTTC.

The genes are TRBV3-1 (or the pseudogene TRBV3-2) and TRBJ1-2, with 7 bases identical to TRBD1. This CDR3 comprises 15 residues. Germline CDR1 is LGHDT and CDR2 is YNNKEL (reference sequence). After removal of 1 base from V and 2 bases from J, the junction contained 4 bases not matched to a gene. CDR3 loop: CASSQVGGLNYGYTF. In nucleotides, the CDR3 is TGTGCCAGCAGCCAAGTAGGGGGCCTAAACTATGGCTACACCTTC.

Only one count was recorded for this clone. V gene TRBV11-2 combines with J gene TRBJ2-7; D remains ambiguous. This CDR3 has 11 residues. Between the trimmed V and J ends, which lost 4 bases and 5 bases, there was a span of 6 bases. CDR1 is SGHAT and CDR2 is FQNNGV in the germline V gene. The CDR3 spells CASSSTHEQYF. The CDR3 DNA follows: TGTGCCAGCAGCTCCACCCACGAGCAGTACTTC. Full variable domain (outside the CDR3, taken from reference TRBV11-2 and TRBJ2-7): EAGVAQSPRYKIIEKRQSVAFWCNPISGHATLYWYQQILGQGPKLLIQFQNNGVVDDSQLPKDRFSAERLKGVDSTLKIQPAKLEDSAVYLCASSSTHEQYFGPGTRLTVT.

The chain combines TRBV5-4 with TRBJ2-3; the match to TRBD2 covers 8 bases. Germline lookup yields CDR1 SGHNT and CDR2 YYREEE (reference sequence). Trimming at V came to 4 bases and at J to 6 bases, leaving 13 bases not matched to a gene. The CDR3 totals 16 residues. As DNA, the CDR3 is TGTGCCAGCAGCCCGCCCGGGCGCGGGGGGCGGGATACGCAGTATTTT. Its protein product is CASSPPGRGGRDTQYF.

This sequence joins TRBV4-1 and TRBJ2-3; TRBD2 is a possible D gene (6 bases). V was clipped by 0 bases and J by 8 bases, with 15 bases between them. The CDR3 contains 15 residues. Per the germline V gene, CDR1 is MGHRA and CDR2 is YSYEKL. The CDR3, as DNA: TGCGCCAGCAGCCAAGATCAGGACTGGGGGGTTACGCAGTATTTT. Protein sequence: CASSQDQDWGVTQYF.

Concerning this clone itself: The germline gene is not matched at one end of the junction; a read error may be the cause. This chain links TRBV5-1 with TRBJ2-7, with 13 bases aligning to TRBD2. CDR3 length: 17 amino acids. The germline CDR1 and CDR2 sequences are SGHRS and YFSETQ. The CDR3 nucleotides read TGCGCCAGCAGCTTGGCTACTAGCGGGGGGGCCTCCCACGAGCAGTACTTC. It translates to CASSLATSGGASHEQYF.

This chain uses TRBV3-1 (or the pseudogene TRBV3-2) with TRBJ2-5, with 9 bases aligning to TRBD2. CDR3 size: 19 residues. J gave up 2 bases and V 0 bases, and 13 bases lay outside the gene matches. Germline V lookup: CDR1 LGHDT, CDR2 YNNKEL (reference sequence). This CDR3 reads CASSQEPLWAGGVQETQYF. CDR3 in DNA: TGTGCCAGCAGCCAAGAACCCCTTTGGGCGGGGGGGGTTCAAGAGACCCAGTACTTC.

The chain has TRBV7-2 and TRBJ1-4; no definite D call. The CDR3 is 15 amino acids. Germline CDR1 reads SGHTA; CDR2 reads FQGNSA. V was cut by 5 bases and J by 8 bases, with 18 bases left in between. DNA for the CDR3: TGTGCCAGCAGCACTGACCGGCCCCCGGGGGAAAAACTGTTTTTT. Residues: CASSTDRPPGEKLFF.

V and J are TRBV2 and TRBJ1-6, with 7 bases lining up with TRBD1. Germline V gene data show CDR1 as SNHLY and CDR2 as FYNNEI. The ends lost 9 bases at V and 6 bases at J; junction bases unmatched: 5. The CDR3 spans 13 residues. The CDR3 spells CASLQGVNSPLHF. The CDR3 nucleotides read TGTGCCAGTCTCCAGGGGGTTAATTCACCCCTCCACTTT.

This clone has just a few counts. The chain recombines TRBV9 with TRBJ2-7; unclear D gene. Deletions cut 3 bases from V and 0 bases from J, with 10 bases between. Germline values: CDR1 SGDLS, CDR2 YYNGEE. The CDR3 totals 14 residues. For the CDR3, the DNA is TGTGCCAGCAGCGCCACCGAGTTCTCCTACGAGCAGTACTTC. Its translation is CASSATEFSYEQYF.

The gene calls are TRBV6-4 and TRBJ1-1, with D hard to call. The CDR3 totals 13 residues. Trimming left V 5 bases short and J 5 bases short, with 12 bases between. Germline V gene data show CDR1 as MRHNA and CDR2 as SNTAGT. The CDR3 region has the DNA TGTGCCAGCAGTCCCGAGGGAGGGACTGAAGCTTTCTTT. This gives the protein CASSPEGGTEAFF.